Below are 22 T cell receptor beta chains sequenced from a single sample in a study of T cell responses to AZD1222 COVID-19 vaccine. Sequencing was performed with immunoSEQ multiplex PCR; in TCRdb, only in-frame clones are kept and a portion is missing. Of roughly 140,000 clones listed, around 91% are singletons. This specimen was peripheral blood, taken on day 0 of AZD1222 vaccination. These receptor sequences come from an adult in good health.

The CDR3 bases are TGTGCCAGCAGCTTGGGATGGACTTCTACCTACGAGCAGTACTTC. Translation gives CASSLGWTSTYEQYF. This rearrangement joins TRBV7-9 to TRBJ2-7; D perhaps matches TRBD2 (5 bases). The CDR3 consists of 15 residues. V was cut by 3 bases and J by 2 bases, with 14 bases left in between. The V gene's germline CDR1 is SEHNR and CDR2 FQNEAQ (reference sequence).

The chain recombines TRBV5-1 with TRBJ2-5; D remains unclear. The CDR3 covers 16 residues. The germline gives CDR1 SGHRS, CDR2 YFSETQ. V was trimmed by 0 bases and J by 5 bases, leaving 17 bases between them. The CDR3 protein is CASSLAPADALETQYF. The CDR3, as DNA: TGCGCCAGCAGCTTGGCCCCGGCGGACGCATTGGAGACCCAGTACTTC.

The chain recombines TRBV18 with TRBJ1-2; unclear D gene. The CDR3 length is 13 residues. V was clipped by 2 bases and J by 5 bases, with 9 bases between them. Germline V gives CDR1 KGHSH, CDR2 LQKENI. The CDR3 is CASSPGEIYGYTF. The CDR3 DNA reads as TGTGCCAGCTCACCAGGGGAAATTTATGGCTACACCTTC.

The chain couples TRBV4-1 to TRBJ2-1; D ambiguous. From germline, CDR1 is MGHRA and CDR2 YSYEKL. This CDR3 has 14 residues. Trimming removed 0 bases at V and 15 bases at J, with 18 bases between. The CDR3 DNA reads TGCGCCAGCAGCCAAGATCATGTCGGGCCTCAACCGTTCTTC. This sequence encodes CASSQDHVGPQPFF.

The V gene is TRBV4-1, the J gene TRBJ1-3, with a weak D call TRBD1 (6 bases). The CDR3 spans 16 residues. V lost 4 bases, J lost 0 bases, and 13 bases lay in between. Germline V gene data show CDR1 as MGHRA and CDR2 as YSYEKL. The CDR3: CASSLPTGRSGNTIYF. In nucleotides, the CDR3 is TGCGCCAGCAGCCTACCGACAGGCCGCTCTGGAAACACCATATATTTT.

DNA for the CDR3: TGCAGCGTTGAAGCCAGGGGGCTTGGGAACACTGAAGCTTTCTTT. Amino acids: CSVEARGLGNTEAFF. J is TRBJ1-1 and V is TRBV29-1, with 8 bases identical to TRBD1. CDR3 length equals 15 residues. CDR1 and CDR2 (germline): SQVTM, ANQGSEA. V lost 1 base, J lost 1 base, and 5 bases stayed unmatched.

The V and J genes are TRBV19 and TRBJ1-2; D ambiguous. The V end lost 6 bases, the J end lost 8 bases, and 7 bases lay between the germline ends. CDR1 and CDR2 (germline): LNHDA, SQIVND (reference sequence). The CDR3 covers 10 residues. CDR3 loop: CASRQGGYTF. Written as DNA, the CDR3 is TGTGCCAGTAGACAAGGGGGCTACACCTTC.

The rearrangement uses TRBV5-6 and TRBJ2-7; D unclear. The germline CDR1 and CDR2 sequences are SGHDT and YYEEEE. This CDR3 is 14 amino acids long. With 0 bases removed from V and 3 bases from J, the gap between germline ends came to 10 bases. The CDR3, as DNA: TGTGCCAGCAGCTTGGCAGGAATACTCTACGAGCAGTACTTC. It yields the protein CASSLAGILYEQYF.

As DNA, the CDR3 is TGTGCCAGCAGACCCGGGACCGGGGAGCTGTTTTTT. Its translation is CASRPGTGELFF. The V call is TRBV25-1, the J call TRBJ2-2; D gene unclear. The V and J ends lost 6 bases and 5 bases respectively, with 7 bases between them. The V gene's germline CDR1 is MGHDK and CDR2 SYGVNS. The CDR3 has 12 residues.

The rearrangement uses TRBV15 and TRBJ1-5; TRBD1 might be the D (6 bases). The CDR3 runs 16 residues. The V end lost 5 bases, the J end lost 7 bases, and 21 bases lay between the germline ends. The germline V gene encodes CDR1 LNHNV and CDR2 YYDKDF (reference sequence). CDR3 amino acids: CATSSKPGGAEQPQHF. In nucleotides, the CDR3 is TGTGCCACCAGCTCCAAACCCGGGGGGGCAGAGCAGCCCCAGCATTTT.

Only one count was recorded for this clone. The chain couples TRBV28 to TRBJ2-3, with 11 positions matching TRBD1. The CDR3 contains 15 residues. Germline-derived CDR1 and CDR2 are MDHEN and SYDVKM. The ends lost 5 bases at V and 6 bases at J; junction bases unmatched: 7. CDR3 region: CASSLRTGGMDTQYF. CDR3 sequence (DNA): TGTGCCAGCAGTCTAAGGACAGGGGGCATGGATACGCAGTATTTT. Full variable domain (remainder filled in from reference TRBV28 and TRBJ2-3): DVKVTQSSRYLVKRTGEKVFLECVQDMDHENMFWYRQDPGLGLRLIYFSYDVKMKEKGDIPEGYSVSREKKERFSLILESASTNQTSMYLCASSLRTGGMDTQYFGPGTRLTVL.

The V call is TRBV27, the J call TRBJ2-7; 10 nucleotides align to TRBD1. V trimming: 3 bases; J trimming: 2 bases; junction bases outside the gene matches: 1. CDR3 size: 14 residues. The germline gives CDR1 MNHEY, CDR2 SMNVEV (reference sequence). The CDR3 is CASSFGTGAYEQYF. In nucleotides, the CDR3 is TGTGCCAGCAGTTTCGGGACAGGGGCCTACGAGCAGTACTTC.

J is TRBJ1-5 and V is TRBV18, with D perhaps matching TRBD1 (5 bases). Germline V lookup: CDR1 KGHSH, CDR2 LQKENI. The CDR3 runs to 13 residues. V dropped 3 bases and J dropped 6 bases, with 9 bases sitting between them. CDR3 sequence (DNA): TGTGCCAGCTCACCCGGGGCCGCTCAGCCCCAGCATTTT. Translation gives CASSPGAAQPQHF.

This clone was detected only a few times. CDR3 sequence (DNA): TGTGCCAGCCTCCCCGGGACTAGCGGGGGGGCCGGCGAGCAGTACTTC. Its protein product is CASLPGTSGGAGEQYF. The chain links TRBV2 to TRBJ2-7, with 16 bases matching TRBD2. CDR3 length: 16 residues. Per the germline V gene, CDR1 is SNHLY and CDR2 is FYNNEI. J gave up 6 bases and V 8 bases, and 10 bases lay outside the gene matches.

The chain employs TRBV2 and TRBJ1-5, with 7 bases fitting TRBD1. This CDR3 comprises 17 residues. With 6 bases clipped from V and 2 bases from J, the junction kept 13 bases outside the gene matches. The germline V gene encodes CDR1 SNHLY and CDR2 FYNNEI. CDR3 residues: CASSGGRGLRGNQPQHF. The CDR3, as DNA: TGTGCCAGCAGCGGGGGGAGGGGGCTGAGGGGCAATCAGCCCCAGCATTTT.

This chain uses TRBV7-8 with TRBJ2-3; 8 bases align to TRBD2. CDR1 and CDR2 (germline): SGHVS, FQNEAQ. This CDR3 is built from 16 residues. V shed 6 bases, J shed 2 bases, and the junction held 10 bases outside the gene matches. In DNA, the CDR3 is TGTGCCAGCAGGTTATTTGCGACTAGCGACACAGATACGCAGTATTTT. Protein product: CASRLFATSDTDTQYF.

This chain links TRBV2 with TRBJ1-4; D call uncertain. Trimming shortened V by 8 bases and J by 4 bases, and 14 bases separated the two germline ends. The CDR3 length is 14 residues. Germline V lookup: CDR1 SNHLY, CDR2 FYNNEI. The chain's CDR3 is CASQHPSINEKLFF. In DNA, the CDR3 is TGTGCCAGCCAGCACCCGTCCATTAATGAAAAACTGTTTTTT. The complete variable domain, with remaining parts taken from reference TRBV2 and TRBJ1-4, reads EPEVTQTPSHQVTQMGQEVILRCVPISNHLYFYWYRQILGQKVEFLVSFYNNEISEKSEIFDDQFSVERPDGSNFTLKIRSTKLEDSAMYFCASQHPSINEKLFFGSGTQLSVL.

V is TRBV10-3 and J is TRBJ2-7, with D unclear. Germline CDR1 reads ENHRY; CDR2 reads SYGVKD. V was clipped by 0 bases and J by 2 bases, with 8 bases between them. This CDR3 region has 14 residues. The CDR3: CAISESGSTYEQYF. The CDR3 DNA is TGTGCCATCAGTGAGTCGGGCAGCACCTACGAGCAGTACTTC.

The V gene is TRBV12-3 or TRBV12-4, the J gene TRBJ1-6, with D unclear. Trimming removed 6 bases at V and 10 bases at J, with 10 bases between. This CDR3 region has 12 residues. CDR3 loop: CASSPLQSPLHF. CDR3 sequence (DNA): TGTGCCAGCAGCCCCCTACAGTCACCCCTCCACTTT.

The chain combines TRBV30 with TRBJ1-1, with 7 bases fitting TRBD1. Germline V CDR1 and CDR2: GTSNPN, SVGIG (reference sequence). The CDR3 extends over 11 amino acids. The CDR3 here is CVRQGLGEAFF. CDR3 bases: TGTGTGAGACAGGGCCTCGGGGAAGCTTTCTTT. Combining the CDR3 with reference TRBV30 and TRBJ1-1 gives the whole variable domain SQTIHQWPATLVQPVGSPLSLECTVEGTSNPNLYWYRQAAGRGLQLLFYSVGIGQISSEVPQNLSASRPQDRQFILSSKKLLLSDSGFYLCVRQGLGEAFFGQGTRLTVV.

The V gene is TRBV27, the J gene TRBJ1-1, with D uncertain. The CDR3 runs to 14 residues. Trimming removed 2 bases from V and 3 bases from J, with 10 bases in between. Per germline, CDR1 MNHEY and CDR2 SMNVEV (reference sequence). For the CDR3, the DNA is TGTGCCAGCAGTTTAAACACGTTGTACACTGAAGCTTTCTTT. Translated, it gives CASSLNTLYTEAFF.

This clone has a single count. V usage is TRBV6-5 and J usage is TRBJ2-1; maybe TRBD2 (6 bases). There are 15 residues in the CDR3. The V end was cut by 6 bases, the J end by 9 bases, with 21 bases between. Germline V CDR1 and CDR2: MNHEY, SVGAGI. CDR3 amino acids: CASSPPGTPASEQFF. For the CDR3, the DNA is TGTGCCAGCAGCCCCCCTGGGACTCCCGCCAGTGAGCAGTTCTTC.